These T cell receptor beta chains were read from a single sample in a study of lymphopenia after photon versus proton radiotherapy. The table came from immunoSEQ multiplex PCR; TCRdb's copy has only in-frame clones and leaves some out. Counted here are roughly 36,000 clones, 90% occurring once; the ten biggest clones make up approximately 6.8%. The source material was peripheral blood, sampled from a patient treated with photon-based radiotherapy. Receptors were obtained from a woman between 50 and 59 years old with pancreatic cancer. The CDR3 runs from the conserved cysteine through the conserved F or W. A D gene is named only where the DNA matches it firmly. Rows may omit the clone size; those that give it use once, few, many or a size class.

j_gene: TRBJ1-1; len: 15; v_gene: TRBV5-4; d_gene: TRBD1; abundance: once; CDR3nt: TGTGCCAGCAGCTTGGCGACAGGGAGTATGACTGAAGCTTTCTTT; CDR3aa: CASSLATGSMTEAFF
j_gene: TRBJ2-1; len: 13; v_gene: TRBV27; d_gene: TRBD1; abundance: -; CDR3nt: TGTGCCAGCAGCCGGGACAGGAACAATGAGCAGTTCTTC; CDR3aa: CASSRDRNNEQFF
j_gene: TRBJ1-2; len: 17; v_gene: TRBV5-5; d_gene: -; abundance: -; CDR3nt: TGTGCCAGCAGCCCGACAGGCCTCTCTGACCCTAACTATGGCTACACCTTC; CDR3aa: CASSPTGLSDPNYGYTF
j_gene: TRBJ2-3; len: 16; v_gene: TRBV6-5; d_gene: TRBD2; abundance: few; CDR3nt: TGTGCCAGCAGTTACTCGCTAGCGGCTAGCACAGATACGCAGTATTTT; CDR3aa: CASSYSLAASTDTQYF
j_gene: TRBJ1-5; len: 15; v_gene: TRBV9; d_gene: -; abundance: -; CDR3nt: TGTGCCAGCAGCGTAGATTCCGCCTTGAATCAGCCCCAGCATTTT; CDR3aa: CASSVDSALNQPQHF
j_gene: TRBJ2-7; len: 13; v_gene: TRBV9; d_gene: -; abundance: -; CDR3nt: TGTGCCAGCAGCCCGAGGGCGACCTACGAGCAGTACTTC; CDR3aa: CASSPRATYEQYF
j_gene: TRBJ2-5; len: 18; v_gene: TRBV28; d_gene: TRBD2; abundance: -; CDR3nt: TGTGCCAGCAGCCGTCGGCGGTGGAGCGGGAGGGTCGAGGAGACCCAGTACTTC; CDR3aa: CASSRRRWSGRVEETQYF
j_gene: TRBJ2-2; len: 12; v_gene: TRBV25-1; d_gene: -; abundance: -; CDR3nt: TGTGCCAGCAGTGGACACACCGGGGAGCTGTTTTTT; CDR3aa: CASSGHTGELFF
j_gene: TRBJ2-1; len: 17; v_gene: TRBV14; d_gene: -; abundance: -; CDR3nt: TGTGCCAGCAGCCATAGACGGGGCAGGGATTTGGTCAATGAGCAGTTCTTC; CDR3aa: CASSHRRGRDLVNEQFF
j_gene: TRBJ2-5; len: 12; v_gene: TRBV5-1; d_gene: -; abundance: -; CDR3nt: TGCGCCAGCAGCTCAGCCCAAGAGACCCAGTACTTC; CDR3aa: CASSSAQETQYF
j_gene: TRBJ2-1; len: 16; v_gene: TRBV11-2; d_gene: -; abundance: -; CDR3nt: TGTGCCAGCAGCTTAAGCAGGACACCGGCTTACAATGAGCAGTTCTTC; CDR3aa: CASSLSRTPAYNEQFF
j_gene: TRBJ2-5; len: 15; v_gene: TRBV4-3; d_gene: TRBD2; abundance: -; CDR3nt: TGCGCCAGCAGCCACATACTAGCGGAGCAAGAGACCCAGTACTTC; CDR3aa: CASSHILAEQETQYF
j_gene: TRBJ1-1; len: 15; v_gene: TRBV6-7; d_gene: TRBD1; abundance: -; CDR3nt: TGTGCCAGCAGTGACAGGGGACCCGGGAGTCCTGAAGCTTTCTTT; CDR3aa: CASSDRGPGSPEAFF
j_gene: TRBJ1-1; len: 13; v_gene: TRBV7-3; d_gene: -; abundance: -; CDR3nt: TGTGCCAGCAGCTCCGGGGCGAACACTGAAGCTTTCTTT; CDR3aa: CASSSGANTEAFF
j_gene: TRBJ1-1; len: 15; v_gene: TRBV28; d_gene: TRBD1; abundance: -; CDR3nt: TGTGCCAGCAGTCTCCCGACAGGGGGGACCACTGAAGCTTTCTTT; CDR3aa: CASSLPTGGTTEAFF
j_gene: TRBJ2-7; len: 11; v_gene: TRBV20-1; d_gene: -; abundance: -; CDR3nt: TGCAGTGCTAGAGGAGATTACGAGCAGTACTTC; CDR3aa: CSARGDYEQYF
j_gene: TRBJ2-1; len: 13; v_gene: TRBV29-1; d_gene: -; abundance: -; CDR3nt: TGCAGCGTTGACGGGAGTGGTGGTAATGAGCAGTTCTTC; CDR3aa: CSVDGSGGNEQFF
j_gene: TRBJ2-2; len: 14; v_gene: TRBV5-8; d_gene: TRBD1; abundance: once; CDR3nt: TGTGCCAGCGGACCGGGACAGACGACCGGGGAGCTGTTTTTT; CDR3aa: CASGPGQTTGELFF